Listed below are T cell receptor beta chains from one sample, sequenced in a study of CD8+ T cells in alopecia areata. Produced via immunoSEQ multiplex PCR; TCRdb's table is partial and in-frame only. The repertoire includes about 110,000 clones, 80% to 85% of them detected once, and under 25% sits in the top ten. Sample: CD8+ T cells sorted from blood, taken at week 24, from a patient treated with tofacitinib. Every receptor here comes from a human donor with alopecia areata. CDR3s include the opening cysteine and the closing phenylalanine or tryptophan. A D gene is named only where the DNA matches it firmly. For some rows the clone size is stated as once, few or many, or as a class when expanded; others skip it.

D gene,V gene,clone size,J gene,CDR3 protein,CDR3 DNA
.,TRBV14,.,TRBJ1-2,CASSHVGTRDGYTF,TGTGCCAGCAGCCATGTCGGGACGAGGGATGGCTACACCTTC
TRBD1,TRBV7-2,.,TRBJ1-6,CASSLEDRDDSPLHF,TGTGCCAGCAGCTTAGAGGACAGGGACGATTCACCCCTCCACTTT
TRBD2,TRBV4-1,.,TRBJ2-3,CASSQLGAGGEDTQYF,TGCGCCAGCAGCCAATTAGGGGCGGGGGGCGAAGATACGCAGTATTTT
.,TRBV5-6,.,TRBJ2-3,CASSQRPVRADTQYF,TGCGCCAGCAGCCAAAGACCGGTTCGGGCAGATACGCAGTATTTT
TRBD1,TRBV19,.,TRBJ1-1,CASSPEGQLNTEAFF,TGTGCCAGTAGTCCGGAGGGACAGCTGAACACTGAAGCTTTCTTT
.,TRBV13,few,TRBJ1-4,CASSLGVSYEKLFF,TGTGCCAGCAGCTTGGGGGTGTCATATGAAAAACTGTTTTTT
TRBD2,TRBV29-1,few,TRBJ2-1,CSVGTSGGFGDEQFF,TGCAGCGTAGGGACTAGCGGGGGCTTTGGGGATGAGCAGTTCTTC
TRBD1,TRBV6-5,.,TRBJ1-1,CASSLLPGGGTEAFF,TGTGCCAGCAGCCTCCTCCCAGGGGGCGGCACTGAAGCTTTCTTT
.,TRBV13,.,TRBJ2-3,CASSPIGSGRITDTQYF,TGTGCCAGCAGCCCTATCGGTTCTGGGAGGATCACAGATACGCAGTATTTT
.,TRBV2,.,TRBJ2-3,CASSGERTYTDTQYF,TGTGCCAGCAGTGGGGAGCGGACTTACACAGATACGCAGTATTTT
.,TRBV19,.,TRBJ1-2,CASTLDEGGYGYTF,TGTGCCAGTACTCTGGACGAGGGAGGCTATGGCTACACCTTC
TRBD2,TRBV29-1,.,TRBJ2-1,CSVDLAGGNNEQFF,TGCAGCGTTGACCTAGCGGGGGGGAACAATGAGCAGTTCTTC
.,TRBV4-1,.,TRBJ2-2,CASSQDVQGRELFF,TGCGCCAGCAGCCAAGATGTCCAGGGCAGGGAGCTGTTTTTT
TRBD1,TRBV28,.,TRBJ1-1,CASSLAAGTGVPNEAFF,TGTGCCAGCAGTTTAGCGGCGGGAACAGGGGTTCCCAATGAAGCTTTCTTT
.,TRBV4-1,.,TRBJ1-4,CASSQDPPTAMEKLFF,TGCGCCAGCAGCCAAGATCCTCCGACAGCTATGGAAAAACTGTTTTTT
TRBD1,TRBV4-1,.,TRBJ2-3,CASTPGQGTDTQYF,TGCGCCAGCACCCCCGGACAGGGAACAGATACGCAGTATTTT
.,TRBV27,.,TRBJ1-1,CASSLQGQENTEAFF,TGTGCCAGCAGTTTGCAGGGGCAGGAGAACACTGAAGCTTTCTTT
.,TRBV4-2,.,TRBJ2-7,CASSQETSGASYEQYF,TGTGCCAGCAGCCAAGAGACCTCGGGGGCCTCCTACGAGCAGTACTTC
TRBD1,TRBV27,.,TRBJ1-6,CASETGGYNSPLHF,TGTGCCAGTGAAACAGGGGGGTATAATTCACCCCTCCACTTT
.,TRBV29-1,few,TRBJ2-1,CSVEANNEQFF,TGCAGCGTTGAAGCTAACAATGAGCAGTTCTTC
TRBD1,TRBV12-5,.,TRBJ2-7,CASGQGSEQYF,TGTGCTAGTGGACAGGGGAGCGAGCAGTACTTC
.,TRBV4-3,.,TRBJ2-2,CASSQEIWGELFF,TGCGCCAGCAGCCAAGAAATCTGGGGGGAGCTGTTTTTT
.,TRBV4-1,.,TRBJ2-7,CASSQATDYEQYF,TGCGCCAGCAGCCAAGCGACAGATTACGAGCAGTACTTC
.,TRBV27,once,TRBJ2-3,CASSLSSGSPGDTQYF,TGTGCCAGCAGTTTATCGTCAGGGTCCCCGGGAGATACGCAGTATTTT
.,TRBV7-9,.,TRBJ2-7,CASSLNLGNEQYF,TGTGCCAGCAGCTTAAATTTAGGGAACGAGCAGTACTTC
.,TRBV27,.,TRBJ2-5,CASSLSSRETQYF,TGTGCCAGCAGTTTATCGTCGCGGGAGACCCAGTACTTC
.,TRBV6-1,.,TRBJ1-5,CASSPRRPSIPQHF,TGTGCCAGCAGCCCCAGGAGGCCCTCTATCCCCCAGCATTTT
.,TRBV29-1,.,TRBJ2-7,CSVDRDIRSYEQYF,TGCAGCGTTGATCGGGACATCCGATCCTACGAGCAGTACTTC
.,TRBV14,.,TRBJ1-2,CASSPTGKNYGYTF,TGTGCCAGCAGCCCAACAGGAAAGAACTATGGCTACACCTTC
.,TRBV7-9,.,TRBJ2-7,CASSFGGGTSEQYF,TGTGCCAGCAGCTTTGGCGGTGGAACTAGCGAGCAGTACTTC
TRBD1,TRBV11-1,.,TRBJ2-7,CASSPGQGYEQYF,TGTGCCAGCAGCCCGGGACAGGGATACGAGCAGTACTTC
TRBD1,TRBV5-1,.,TRBJ1-1,CASTVDGQGMNTEAFF,TGCGCCAGCACCGTCGACGGACAGGGGATGAACACTGAAGCTTTCTTT
.,TRBV27,once,TRBJ1-1,CASSPRGTLEAFF,TGTGCCAGCAGCCCACGGGGAACGCTTGAAGCTTTCTTT
TRBD1,TRBV4-3,.,TRBJ1-1,CASSQNRGEAEAFF,TGCGCCAGCAGCCAAAACAGGGGGGAGGCTGAAGCTTTCTTT
.,TRBV19,.,TRBJ2-7,CASSPWGLSYEQYF,TGTGCCAGTAGTCCATGGGGACTCTCCTACGAGCAGTACTTC
.,TRBV7-8,.,TRBJ2-1,CASSLGDSSYNEQFF,TGTGCCAGCAGCTTAGGGGATAGCTCCTACAATGAGCAGTTCTTC
.,TRBV7-9,.,TRBJ2-2,CASGQTNTGELFF,TGTGCCAGCGGACAGACGAACACCGGGGAGCTGTTTTTT
.,TRBV4-1,.,TRBJ1-5,CASSQAGGGSSNQPQHF,TGCGCCAGCAGCCAAGCGGGAGGGGGATCTAGCAATCAGCCCCAGCATTTT
.,TRBV4-1,once,TRBJ1-1,CASSKGASMNTEAFF,TGCGCCAGCAGCAAAGGGGCTAGCATGAACACTGAAGCTTTCTTT
TRBD2,TRBV7-9,once,TRBJ2-5,CASSLRTSGQQETQYF,TGTGCCAGCAGCCTCAGGACTAGCGGGCAACAAGAGACCCAGTACTTC